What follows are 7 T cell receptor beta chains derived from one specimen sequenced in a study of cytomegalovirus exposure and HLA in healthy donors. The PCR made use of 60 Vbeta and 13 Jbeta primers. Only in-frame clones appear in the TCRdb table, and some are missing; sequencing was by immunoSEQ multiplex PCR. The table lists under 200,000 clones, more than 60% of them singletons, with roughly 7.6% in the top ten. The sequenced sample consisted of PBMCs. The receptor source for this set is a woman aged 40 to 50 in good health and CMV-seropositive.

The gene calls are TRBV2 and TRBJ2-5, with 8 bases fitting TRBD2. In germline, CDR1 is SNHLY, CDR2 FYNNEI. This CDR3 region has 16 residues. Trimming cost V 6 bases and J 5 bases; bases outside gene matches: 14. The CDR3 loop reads CASSPAREGFGETQYF. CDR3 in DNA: TGTGCCAGCAGCCCCGCCCGGGAGGGATTTGGGGAGACCCAGTACTTC.

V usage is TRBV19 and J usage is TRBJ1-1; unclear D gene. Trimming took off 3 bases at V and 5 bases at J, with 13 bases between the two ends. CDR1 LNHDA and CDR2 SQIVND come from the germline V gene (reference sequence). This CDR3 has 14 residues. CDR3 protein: CASSIGDRRTEAFF. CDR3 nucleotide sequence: TGTGCCAGTAGTATCGGAGATCGGAGGACTGAAGCTTTCTTT.

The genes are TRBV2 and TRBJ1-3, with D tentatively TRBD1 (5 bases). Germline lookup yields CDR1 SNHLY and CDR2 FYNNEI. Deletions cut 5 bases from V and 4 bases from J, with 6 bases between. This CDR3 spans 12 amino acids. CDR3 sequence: CASSRQGNTIYF. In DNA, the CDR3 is TGTGCCAGCAGTCGACAGGGAAACACCATATATTTT.

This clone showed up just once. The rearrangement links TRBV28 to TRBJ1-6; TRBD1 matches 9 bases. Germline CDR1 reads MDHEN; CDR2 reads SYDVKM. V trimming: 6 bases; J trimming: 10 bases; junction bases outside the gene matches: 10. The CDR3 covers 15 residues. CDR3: CASSLDRGGGSPLHF. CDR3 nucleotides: TGTGCCAGCAGCCTGGACAGGGGAGGAGGATCACCCCTCCACTTT. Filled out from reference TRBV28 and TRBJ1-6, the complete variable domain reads DVKVTQSSRYLVKRTGEKVFLECVQDMDHENMFWYRQDPGLGLRLIYFSYDVKMKEKGDIPEGYSVSREKKERFSLILESASTNQTSMYLCASSLDRGGGSPLHFGNGTRLTVT.

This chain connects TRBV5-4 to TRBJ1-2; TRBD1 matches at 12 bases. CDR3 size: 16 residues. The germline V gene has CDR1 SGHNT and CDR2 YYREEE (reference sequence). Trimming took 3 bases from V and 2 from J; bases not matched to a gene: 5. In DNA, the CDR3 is TGTGCCAGCAGCTCCTCCGGGACAGGGGGCAACTATGGCTACACCTTC. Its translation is CASSSSGTGGNYGYTF.

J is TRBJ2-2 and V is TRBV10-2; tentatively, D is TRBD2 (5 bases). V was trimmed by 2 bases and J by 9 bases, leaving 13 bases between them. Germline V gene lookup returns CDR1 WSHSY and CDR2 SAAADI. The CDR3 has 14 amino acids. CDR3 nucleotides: TGCGCCAGCAGTGAGGGCCGGACTGTCTGGGAGCTGTTTTTT. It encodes CASSEGRTVWELFF.

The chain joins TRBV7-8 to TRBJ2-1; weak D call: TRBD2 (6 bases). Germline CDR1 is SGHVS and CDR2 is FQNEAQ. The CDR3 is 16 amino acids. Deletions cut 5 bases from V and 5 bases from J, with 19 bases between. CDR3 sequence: CASSLMAGWGDNEQFF. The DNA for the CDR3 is TGTGCCAGCAGCCTCATGGCGGGGTGGGGGGACAATGAGCAGTTCTTC.